The clone carrying this T cell receptor beta chain was seen only a few times. Per germline, CDR1 MNHEY and CDR2 SVGAGI. The CDR3 runs to 18 residues. With 2 bases clipped from V and 1 base from J, the junction kept 10 bases outside the gene matches. The data were obtained in a study of T cells in Graves' hyperthyroidism and ophthalmopathy. There were TCR beta CDR3 regions amplified from RNA transcripts. Using the HTBI primer set, a first-round RT-PCR was run on the TCR CDR3. TCRdb re-analysed the multiplex PCR reads in MiXCR, keeping a single row per CDR3 protein. This table has some 570,000 distinct CDR3 sequences, more than 13% appearing once.

This chain uses TRBV6-5 with TRBJ2-2, with 7 bases fitting TRBD1. The clonotype comes from a woman under 30 with Graves' ophthalmopathy. The sequencing sample was made of blood. DNA of the CDR3: TGTGCCAGCAGTTACCGCGGCAGGGGGTTGCTGAACACCGGGGAGCTGTTTTTT. It is translated as CASSYRGRGLLNTGELFF.